Listed below are T cell receptor beta chains from one sample, sequenced in a study of molecular identifiers for immune sequencing clone quantification. TCRdb called the PCR reads again in MiXCR, with one record for every CDR3 protein. The repertoire includes 490,000 or so distinct CDR3 sequences, around 21% of them detected once, and about 0.78% sits in the top ten. The specimen sequenced was naive CD8+ T cells from blood, with Jurkat cell RNA spiked in. Receptor source: a human donor in good health. Some libraries in this study had Jurkat cell RNA spiked in. Both conserved end residues are part of each CDR3. The order of the fields is clone size, V gene, J gene, D gene, CDR3 protein, CDR3 DNA. A D gene is named only where the DNA matches it firmly. The size field is filled for only some rows; it gives once, few, many or a size class.

abundance: .
v_gene: TRBV10-3
j_gene: TRBJ2-5
d_gene: .
CDR3aa: CAIKVAGEETQYF
CDR3nt: TGTGCCATCAAGGTGGCAGGGGAAGAGACCCAGTACTTC

abundance: .
v_gene: TRBV4-3
j_gene: TRBJ2-1
d_gene: TRBD2
CDR3aa: CASSQDYAGTSSYNEQFF
CDR3nt: TGCGCCAGCAGCCAAGATTACGCAGGGACTAGCTCCTACAATGAGCAGTTCTTC

abundance: many
v_gene: TRBV3-1
j_gene: TRBJ2-5
d_gene: .
CDR3aa: CASSQFKAQETQYF
CDR3nt: TGTGCCAGCAGCCAATTTAAGGCCCAAGAGACCCAGTACTTC

abundance: few
v_gene: TRBV3-1
j_gene: TRBJ2-2
d_gene: .
CDR3aa: CASSQDEAGTNTGELFF
CDR3nt: TGTGCCAGCAGCCAAGATGAGGCCGGAACGAACACCGGGGAGCTGTTTTTT

abundance: many
v_gene: TRBV7-8
j_gene: TRBJ1-2
d_gene: .
CDR3aa: CASTPGPGSANYGYTF
CDR3nt: TGTGCCAGCACCCCCGGTCCCGGCTCGGCTAACTATGGCTACACCTTC

abundance: .
v_gene: TRBV7-3
j_gene: TRBJ2-2
d_gene: TRBD2
CDR3aa: CASSPGTSRSSTGELFF
CDR3nt: TGTGCCAGCAGCCCCGGGACTAGCAGGTCGTCCACCGGGGAGCTGTTTTTT

abundance: few
v_gene: TRBV25-1
j_gene: TRBJ1-6
d_gene: .
CDR3aa: CASSEVGQYNSPLHF
CDR3nt: TGTGCCAGCAGTGAAGTTGGACAGTATAATTCACCCCTCCACTTT

abundance: .
v_gene: TRBV20-1
j_gene: TRBJ1-1
d_gene: TRBD1
CDR3aa: CSARNWTGFRDLNTEAFF
CDR3nt: TGCAGTGCTAGAAACTGGACAGGGTTTCGAGATTTGAACACTGAAGCTTTCTTT

abundance: many
v_gene: TRBV3-1
j_gene: TRBJ1-1
d_gene: .
CDR3aa: CASSQGVSEAFF
CDR3nt: TGTGCCAGCAGCCAGGGGGTCTCTGAAGCTTTCTTT

abundance: many
v_gene: TRBV4-3
j_gene: TRBJ1-3
d_gene: .
CDR3aa: CASSHSRLVDSGNTIYF
CDR3nt: TGCGCCAGCAGCCATTCCCGTCTGGTAGACTCTGGAAACACCATATATTTT

abundance: .
v_gene: TRBV18
j_gene: TRBJ2-7
d_gene: .
CDR3aa: CASSRGDTLSYEQYF
CDR3nt: TGTGCCAGCTCACGCGGGGACACCCTCTCCTACGAGCAGTACTTC

abundance: .
v_gene: TRBV13
j_gene: TRBJ2-1
d_gene: TRBD2
CDR3aa: CASSIGLAAEQFF
CDR3nt: TGTGCCAGCAGCATCGGACTAGCCGCTGAGCAGTTCTTC

abundance: .
v_gene: TRBV20-1
j_gene: TRBJ2-7
d_gene: .
CDR3aa: CSAIREAYEQYF
CDR3nt: TGCAGTGCTATTAGAGAGGCCTACGAGCAGTACTTC

abundance: many
v_gene: TRBV7-2
j_gene: TRBJ2-1
d_gene: TRBD2
CDR3aa: CASSLGLAGGNEQFF
CDR3nt: TGTGCCAGCAGCTTAGGTCTAGCGGGAGGCAATGAGCAGTTCTTC

abundance: many
v_gene: TRBV28
j_gene: TRBJ1-1
d_gene: .
CDR3aa: CASSFPRGGGRTEAFF
CDR3nt: TGTGCCAGCAGTTTCCCCCGCGGAGGGGGGAGGACTGAAGCTTTCTTT

abundance: many
v_gene: TRBV6-5
j_gene: TRBJ2-1
d_gene: .
CDR3aa: CASSFVGGQYNEQFF
CDR3nt: TGTGCCAGCAGTTTCGTCGGGGGGCAGTACAATGAGCAGTTCTTC

abundance: .
v_gene: TRBV6-2/TRBV6-3
j_gene: TRBJ2-7
d_gene: .
CDR3aa: CASSVGREAGQYF
CDR3nt: TGTGCCAGCAGTGTTGGCAGGGAGGCCGGGCAGTACTTC

abundance: .
v_gene: TRBV6-5
j_gene: TRBJ2-1
d_gene: .
CDR3aa: CASSYAATYNEQFF
CDR3nt: TGTGCCAGCAGTTACGCGGCCACCTACAATGAGCAGTTCTTC

abundance: .
v_gene: TRBV4-1
j_gene: TRBJ2-5
d_gene: TRBD2
CDR3aa: CASSQQRGQETQYF
CDR3nt: TGCGCCAGCAGCCAGCAGCGGGGCCAAGAGACCCAGTACTTC

abundance: many
v_gene: TRBV20-1
j_gene: TRBJ2-5
d_gene: .
CDR3aa: CSAEGPKQGETQYF
CDR3nt: TGCAGTGCTGAAGGCCCGAAACAGGGTGAGACCCAGTACTTC

abundance: few
v_gene: TRBV24-1
j_gene: TRBJ1-5
d_gene: .
CDR3aa: CATSIGVDQPQHF
CDR3nt: TGTGCCACCAGCATAGGGGTTGACCAGCCCCAGCATTTT

abundance: many
v_gene: TRBV5-1
j_gene: TRBJ2-3
d_gene: TRBD1
CDR3aa: CASSLPTGGPTDTQYF
CDR3nt: TGCGCCAGCAGCTTGCCGACAGGGGGCCCCACAGATACGCAGTATTTT

abundance: few
v_gene: TRBV11-1
j_gene: TRBJ2-7
d_gene: .
CDR3aa: CASSLRARRPYEQYF
CDR3nt: TGTGCCAGCAGCTTACGGGCTCGACGACCCTACGAGCAGTACTTC

abundance: few
v_gene: TRBV3-1
j_gene: TRBJ2-7
d_gene: .
CDR3aa: CASSSSRAYEQYF
CDR3nt: TGTGCCAGCAGCAGCTCTAGGGCCTACGAGCAGTACTTC

abundance: many
v_gene: TRBV5-1
j_gene: TRBJ2-7
d_gene: .
CDR3aa: CASSLAISGPEQYF
CDR3nt: TGCGCCAGCAGCTTGGCCATTTCAGGTCCCGAGCAGTACTTC

abundance: .
v_gene: TRBV5-6
j_gene: TRBJ1-4
d_gene: TRBD1
CDR3aa: CASSPTTGDSEKLFF
CDR3nt: TGTGCCAGCAGCCCTACGACAGGGGATTCTGAAAAACTGTTTTTT

abundance: many
v_gene: TRBV2
j_gene: TRBJ2-2
d_gene: .
CDR3aa: CASSAFSSNTGELFF
CDR3nt: TGTGCCAGCAGTGCGTTTTCTTCGAACACCGGGGAGCTGTTTTTT

abundance: .
v_gene: TRBV9
j_gene: TRBJ2-1
d_gene: TRBD2
CDR3aa: CASSVYAGGAYNEQFF
CDR3nt: TGTGCCAGCAGCGTATATGCGGGAGGGGCCTACAATGAGCAGTTCTTC

abundance: many
v_gene: TRBV28
j_gene: TRBJ1-1
d_gene: .
CDR3aa: CASKRSHTEAFF
CDR3nt: TGTGCCAGCAAGAGATCCCACACTGAAGCTTTCTTT

abundance: .
v_gene: TRBV29-1
j_gene: TRBJ2-1
d_gene: .
CDR3aa: CSVTSDFNEQFF
CDR3nt: TGCAGCGTTACATCAGACTTCAATGAGCAGTTCTTC

abundance: many
v_gene: TRBV6-5
j_gene: TRBJ1-5
d_gene: .
CDR3aa: CASSLDWGEPQHF
CDR3nt: TGTGCCAGCAGTTTGGACTGGGGGGAGCCCCAGCATTTT

abundance: once
v_gene: TRBV7-6
j_gene: TRBJ2-7
d_gene: TRBD1
CDR3aa: CAISPGQGSYEQYF
CDR3nt: TGTGCCATCAGCCCGGGACAGGGTTCGTACGAGCAGTACTTC

abundance: few
v_gene: TRBV6-5
j_gene: TRBJ2-6
d_gene: TRBD1
CDR3aa: CASSYSDRGDNVLTF
CDR3nt: TGTGCCAGCAGTTACTCGGACAGGGGGGACAACGTCCTGACTTTC

abundance: many
v_gene: TRBV24-1
j_gene: TRBJ1-1
d_gene: TRBD1
CDR3aa: CATSDLQGALNTEAFF
CDR3nt: TGTGCCACCAGTGATTTGCAGGGGGCACTGAACACTGAAGCTTTCTTT

abundance: .
v_gene: TRBV27
j_gene: TRBJ2-7
d_gene: TRBD2
CDR3aa: CASSTGTSGRPRDYEQYF
CDR3nt: TGTGCCAGCAGTACTGGGACTAGCGGGAGGCCAAGGGATTACGAGCAGTACTTC

abundance: .
v_gene: TRBV7-6
j_gene: TRBJ2-3
d_gene: TRBD1
CDR3aa: CASSLLTGGGGKRDTDTQYF
CDR3nt: TGTGCCAGCAGCTTGCTGACAGGGGGCGGTGGGAAAAGGGACACAGATACGCAGTATTTT

abundance: many
v_gene: TRBV28
j_gene: TRBJ2-7
d_gene: TRBD2
CDR3aa: CASSGRSSVRPYEQYF
CDR3nt: TGTGCCAGCAGCGGGAGGAGTTCGGTTCGACCCTACGAGCAGTACTTC

abundance: many
v_gene: TRBV7-2
j_gene: TRBJ2-3
d_gene: .
CDR3aa: CASSSGLGTTDTQYF
CDR3nt: TGTGCCAGCAGCTCCGGTCTGGGGACCACAGATACGCAGTATTTT

abundance: many
v_gene: TRBV4-1
j_gene: TRBJ2-5
d_gene: TRBD2
CDR3aa: CASSQGTSGQETQYF
CDR3nt: TGCGCCAGCAGCCAAGGGACTAGCGGGCAAGAGACCCAGTACTTC

abundance: many
v_gene: TRBV29-1
j_gene: TRBJ2-3
d_gene: .
CDR3aa: CSVWGLMTDTQYF
CDR3nt: TGCAGCGTGTGGGGACTGATGACAGATACGCAGTATTTT

abundance: few
v_gene: TRBV10-3
j_gene: TRBJ2-7
d_gene: .
CDR3aa: CATHDGQGHEQYF
CDR3nt: TGTGCCACCCATGACGGACAAGGCCACGAGCAGTACTTC

abundance: .
v_gene: TRBV9
j_gene: TRBJ2-5
d_gene: TRBD1
CDR3aa: CASSGQGRETQYF
CDR3nt: TGTGCCAGCAGTGGACAGGGTAGAGAGACCCAGTACTTC

abundance: few
v_gene: TRBV10-3
j_gene: TRBJ1-2
d_gene: .
CDR3aa: CAIREERDHYGYTF
CDR3nt: TGTGCCATCAGGGAAGAACGGGACCACTATGGCTACACCTTC

abundance: few
v_gene: TRBV21-1
j_gene: TRBJ1-5
d_gene: .
CDR3aa: CAGQGKGNQPQHF
CDR3nt: TGTGCCGGGCAGGGGAAAGGCAATCAGCCCCAGCATTTT

abundance: .
v_gene: TRBV12-3/TRBV12-4
j_gene: TRBJ1-2
d_gene: .
CDR3aa: CASSLRADRSGLGYTF
CDR3nt: TGTGCCAGCAGTTTAAGGGCTGACAGATCTGGTCTTGGCTACACCTTC

abundance: many
v_gene: TRBV10-3
j_gene: TRBJ2-7
d_gene: .
CDR3aa: CAIRGSYEQYF
CDR3nt: TGTGCCATCAGGGGGTCCTACGAGCAGTACTTC